A selection of T cell receptor beta chains follows, all from one sample in a study of early T cells in non-severe SARS-CoV-2 infection. TCRdb re-called the 5' RACE reads with MiXCR, one entry per CDR3 protein. The top ten hold roughly 5% of the sample, which has 65,000 to 85,000 distinct CDR3 sequences, about 13% seen once. The sequencing sample was made of whole blood. The receptors were gathered from an adult who was a healthcare worker with PCR-confirmed SARS-CoV-2 infection or an uninfected control (not recorded which). The CDR3 runs from the conserved cysteine through the conserved F or W. The D gene is left open where the match is weak. Size is omitted from some rows. Given values are once, few, many or a class for expanded clones.

j_gene	abundance	d_gene	v_gene	CDR3nt	CDR3aa
TRBJ2-2	NA	NA	TRBV5-4	TGTGCCAGCAGCTTAGGGGGGGCCTACGTGACCGGGGAGCTGTTTTTT	CASSLGGAYVTGELFF
TRBJ2-7	few	NA	TRBV7-6	TGTGCCAGCAGCTTAGGAGTAGAAACCTACGAGCAGTACTTC	CASSLGVETYEQYF
TRBJ1-1	once	NA	TRBV12-3/TRBV12-4	TGTGCCAGCAGTTTAAGGCGGACTGAAGTTTTCTTT	CASSLRRTEVFF
TRBJ2-3	many	TRBD2	TRBV7-3	TGTGCCAGCAGCCGGACTAGCGCAGACACAGATACGCAGTATTTT	CASSRTSADTDTQYF
TRBJ1-3	many	NA	TRBV6-1	TGTGCCAGCAGTGAAACCCGAGGGCGGAACACCATATATTTT	CASSETRGRNTIYF
TRBJ1-1	few	NA	TRBV18	TGTGCCAGCTCAGATTGGGAGGGCACTGAAGCTTTCTTT	CASSDWEGTEAFF
TRBJ2-5	few	TRBD1	TRBV28	TGTGCCAGCAGCGTGACAGGGCACCTCCAAGAGACCCAGTACTTC	CASSVTGHLQETQYF
TRBJ2-1	many	TRBD2	TRBV6-2/TRBV6-3	TGTGCCAGCAGTTACGGGCCGTTGGCGGGAGGACGGTACAATGAGCAGTTCTTC	CASSYGPLAGGRYNEQFF
TRBJ2-5	few	NA	TRBV5-1	TGCGCCAGCAGCTTCAGGGGCGAAGAGACCCAGTACTTC	CASSFRGEETQYF
TRBJ1-1	many	NA	TRBV21-1	TGTGCCAGCAGCACGCGAAACACAGGGGTAAACACTGAAGCTTTCTTT	CASSTRNTGVNTEAFF
TRBJ2-7	many	NA	TRBV12-3/TRBV12-4	TGTGCCAGCAGTTTAGTGCAGGGTGGGACCCCCGGCGAGCAGTACTTC	CASSLVQGGTPGEQYF
TRBJ2-2	NA	NA	TRBV12-3/TRBV12-4	TGTGCCAGCAGTTTAAAGGGAGGCACCGGGGAGCTGTTTTTT	CASSLKGGTGELFF
TRBJ1-6	many	TRBD1	TRBV7-8	TGTGCCAGCAGCTCCAGGGTGGGGCTCGGACAGGGGATCAATTCACCCCTCCACTTT	CASSSRVGLGQGINSPLHF
TRBJ2-1	few	NA	TRBV29-1	TGCAGCGCGAGGCCGATCTCCTACAATGAGCAGTTCTTC	CSARPISYNEQFF
TRBJ2-7	few	NA	TRBV5-1	TGCGCCAGCAGCTCCGGGACGGTGTCCTACGAGCAGTACTTC	CASSSGTVSYEQYF
TRBJ2-3	few	NA	TRBV7-9	TGTGCCAGCAGCTTAGAACGGGGCTCTCCCACAGATACGCAGTATTTT	CASSLERGSPTDTQYF
TRBJ2-1	many	TRBD2	TRBV10-2	TGCGCCAGCAGTCCGACTAGCGCTGAGTACAATGAGCAGTTCTTC	CASSPTSAEYNEQFF
TRBJ2-1	NA	TRBD1	TRBV7-3	TGTGCCAGCAGCCTGGGACAGGGAGTCTACAATGAGCAGTTCTTC	CASSLGQGVYNEQFF
TRBJ2-5	many	TRBD1	TRBV20-1	TGCAGTGCTAGAGATGGGCAGGGGGTGGCTGAGACCCAGTACTTC	CSARDGQGVAETQYF
TRBJ2-7	few	NA	TRBV6-6	TGTGCCAGCAGTTACGCCGGGACCCGCGAAGGAGGGTTC	CASSYAGTREGGF
TRBJ2-4	once	TRBD2	TRBV7-9	TGTGCCAGCAGCCCCGCCGGGGGGGGAGCCAAAAACATTCAGTACTTC	CASSPAGGGAKNIQYF
TRBJ2-1	many	TRBD2	TRBV9	TGTGCCAGCAGCTCCAAGACTAGCGGGAGGCCCAGCTCCTACAATGAGCAGTTCTTC	CASSSKTSGRPSSYNEQFF
TRBJ2-3	NA	NA	TRBV19	TGTGCCAGTAGTCTCGGACAGAACACAGATACGCAGTATTTT	CASSLGQNTDTQYF
TRBJ1-2	NA	NA	TRBV19	TGTGCCAGTAGTATAGGAGCCTCGGGGAATGGCTACACCTTC	CASSIGASGNGYTF
TRBJ2-3	NA	TRBD2	TRBV20-1	TGCAGTGCTAGAGTAGGACTAGACACAGATACGCAGTATTTT	CSARVGLDTDTQYF
TRBJ1-5	NA	NA	TRBV18	TGTGCCAGCTCCCCGACCCTTAGCAATCAGCCCCAGCATTTT	CASSPTLSNQPQHF
TRBJ1-2	NA	NA	TRBV20-1	TGCAGTGCCCGGGAAGGGACTAACTATGGCTACACCTTC	CSAREGTNYGYTF
TRBJ2-5	many	TRBD2	TRBV24-1	TGTGCCACCAGTGTTGGACTAGCGGCACCCGGGACCCAGTACTTC	CATSVGLAAPGTQYF
TRBJ2-7	many	NA	TRBV5-1	TGCGCCAGCAGGGACGGCCGGAACCCCTACGAGCAGTACTTC	CASRDGRNPYEQYF
TRBJ1-4	many	TRBD1	TRBV30	TGTGCCTGGAGTGGCGGGACAGGGACTGAAAAACTGTTTTTT	CAWSGGTGTEKLFF
TRBJ2-7	few	TRBD2	TRBV7-2	TGTGCCAGCAGCTCCGGACTAGCGGGAGCCTCCGAGCAGTACTTC	CASSSGLAGASEQYF
TRBJ1-5	few	NA	TRBV20-1	TGCAGTGCTAGCTCCCTGAGCAATCAGCCCCAGCATTTT	CSASSLSNQPQHF
TRBJ1-1	few	NA	TRBV20-1	TGCAGTGCCAGTAAGGGGGTGAACACTGAAGCTTTCTTT	CSASKGVNTEAFF
TRBJ2-5	NA	TRBD2	TRBV7-9	TGTGCCAGCAACCCTCCGGGGGGGCAAGAGACCCAGTACTTC	CASNPPGGQETQYF
TRBJ2-7	NA	NA	TRBV7-2	TGTGCCAGCAGCCCACCGGCCTCCCTGGGGGAGCAGTACTTC	CASSPPASLGEQYF
TRBJ2-3	NA	TRBD2	TRBV24-1	TGTGCCACCAGTGATTTCGGAGCGGGAGGGCGTATTAGCACAGATACGCAGTATTTT	CATSDFGAGGRISTDTQYF
TRBJ1-1	few	NA	TRBV9	TGTGCCAGCAGCCCCCGGTGGGGAGGTGAAGCTTTCTTT	CASSPRWGGEAFF
TRBJ2-1	many	NA	TRBV24-1	TGTGCCACGGGTGGAGGCGTGTACAATGAGCAGTTCTTC	CATGGGVYNEQFF
TRBJ1-4	many	NA	TRBV5-1	TGCGCCAGCAGCTTGGACGACGGGCACAGGGCCAGCTTAGGGGAAAAACTGTTTTTT	CASSLDDGHRASLGEKLFF
TRBJ2-7	few	NA	TRBV6-2/TRBV6-3	TGTGCCAGCAGTTCAGGAGCGAGCAGCTCCTACGAGCAGTACTTC	CASSSGASSSYEQYF
TRBJ1-2	NA	NA	TRBV28	TGTGCCAGCAGTCCGCAGAGTGTGGGCTATGGCTACACCTTC	CASSPQSVGYGYTF
TRBJ2-3	few	NA	TRBV6-2/TRBV6-3	TGTGCCAGCAGTTCTGTGGATTCTCCAGATACGCAGTATTTT	CASSSVDSPDTQYF
TRBJ2-1	NA	NA	TRBV19	TGTGCCAGTAGTCCCCGGGCCTCCTACAATGAGCAGTTCTTC	CASSPRASYNEQFF
TRBJ2-1	few	NA	TRBV9	TGTGCCAGCAGCGTAGCGGGACGGGACTACAATGAGCAGTTCTTC	CASSVAGRDYNEQFF
TRBJ2-3	few	NA	TRBV29-1	TGCAGCGTTGTCGTTAGCACAGATACGCAGTATTTT	CSVVVSTDTQYF
TRBJ2-6	many	NA	TRBV15	TGTGCCACCAGCAGCTTAGCGGGACAGGGCCCAGGGGCCAACGTCCTGACTTTC	CATSSLAGQGPGANVLTF
TRBJ1-1	NA	NA	TRBV28	TGTGCCAGCAGTTTAATCGGCCTTGAAGCTTTCTTT	CASSLIGLEAFF
TRBJ1-2	NA	NA	TRBV19	TGTGCCAGTAGATACAGCGGCACTAACTATGGCTACACCTTC	CASRYSGTNYGYTF
TRBJ1-4	many	NA	TRBV6-1	TGTGCCAGCAGCCCTGGCGGGGTGGCAAAACTGTTTTTT	CASSPGGVAKLFF
TRBJ1-5	NA	NA	TRBV18	TGTGCCAGCTCACCCAAATCAAATCAGCCCCAGCATTTT	CASSPKSNQPQHF
TRBJ2-7	NA	TRBD2	TRBV10-3	TGTGCCATCAGTGAGGACGGGGGGAGCTCCTACGAGCAGTACTTC	CAISEDGGSSYEQYF
TRBJ2-7	many	NA	TRBV6-2/TRBV6-3	TGTGCCAGCAGTTACTCGCCCGACATATCCTACGAGCAGTACTTC	CASSYSPDISYEQYF